Listed here are 29 T cell receptor beta chains from one sample, sequenced in a study of blood T cells in healthy people across ages. A second about 7 to 12 cycle PCR used barcoded and J-beta primers. TCRdb processed the 5' RACE reads anew with MiXCR; each CDR3 protein has one entry. The sample lists roughly 1,500,000 distinct CDR3 sequences; about 31% were seen once. Input material: blood. The receptors shown here come from a woman in her twenties or thirties in good health.

This clonotype was recorded many times. The chain joins TRBV6-2 or TRBV6-3 to TRBJ2-7; D is perhaps TRBD1 (7 bases). CDR1 MNHEY and CDR2 SVGEGT come from the germline V gene. The ends were cut back, 1 base at V and 3 bases at J, with 13 bases in the middle. This CDR3 is built from 15 residues. CDR3 loop: CASSYYAGQHYEQYF. The DNA of the CDR3 is TGTGCCAGCAGTTACTATGCGGGACAGCACTACGAGCAGTACTTC.

The chain couples TRBV5-1 to TRBJ2-5; D unclear. The germline CDR1 and CDR2 sequences are SGHRS and YFSETQ. CDR3 size: 13 residues. V was pared by 5 bases and J by 4 bases, with 12 bases between. The CDR3 region has the DNA TGCGCCAGCAGACGTGGAGAAGGAGAGACCCAGTACTTC. This gives the protein CASRRGEGETQYF. Supplemented by reference TRBV5-1 and TRBJ2-5, the full variable domain reads KAGVTQTPRYLIKTRGQQVTLSCSPISGHRSVSWYQQTPGQGLQFLFEYFSETQRNKGNFPGRFSGRQFSNSRSEMNVSTLELGDSALYLCASRRGEGETQYFGPGTRLLVL.

This clonotype was seen a handful of times. The chain uses TRBV6-2 or TRBV6-3 and TRBJ2-1; no clear D. With 6 bases removed from V and 5 bases from J, the gap between germline ends came to 8 bases. The CDR3 length is 12 residues. Germline V gene data show CDR1 as MNHEY and CDR2 as SVGEGT. The chain's CDR3 is CASSPDHNEQFF. The CDR3 DNA is TGTGCCAGCAGCCCGGACCACAATGAGCAGTTCTTC.

Turning to this clonotype: Relative to the germline gene, one junction end is altered; a read error may explain this. This chain joins TRBV6-5 and TRBJ2-6; D is possibly TRBD1 (6 bases). Looked up from germline, CDR1 is MNHEY and CDR2 is SVGAGI. This CDR3 has 16 residues. The CDR3 DNA sequence: TGTGCCGGCAGACGGACAGCCTACTCTGGGGCCAACGTCCTGACTTTC. It translates to CAGRRTAYSGANVLTF.

This clonotype was observed a handful of times. The chain recombines TRBV14 with TRBJ2-5, with 11 nucleotides matching TRBD1. The DNA end is more similar to TRBJ2-7, so the J call may be wrong. The length of the CDR3 is 15 residues. The germline V gene encodes CDR1 SGHDN and CDR2 FVKESK. The CDR3 sequence is CASSLRTGGASEQYF. DNA for the CDR3: TGTGCCAGCAGCCTCCGGACAGGGGGCGCGTCCGAGCAGTACTTC.

The rearrangement joins TRBV3-1 to TRBJ2-1; 14 positions agree with TRBD2. Germline trimming cut 2 bases from V and 7 bases from J; bases unmatched to any gene: 10. This CDR3 contains 18 residues. Germline values: CDR1 LGHDT, CDR2 YNNKEL (reference sequence). CDR3 coding DNA: TGTGCCAGCAGCCAATCTATCCGACTAGCGGGGGGGCTGAATGAGCAGTTCTTC. Translated, it gives CASSQSIRLAGGLNEQFF.

In this sample, this clonotype turned up a few times. The chain has TRBV7-2 and TRBJ2-4; D is unresolved. Trimming left V 1 base short and J 0 bases short, with 10 bases between. This CDR3 comprises 16 residues. Germline loops: CDR1 SGHTA, CDR2 FQGNSA. This CDR3 reads CASSLVGSRAKNIQYF. Written as DNA, the CDR3 is TGTGCCAGCAGCTTAGTTGGTAGCCGAGCCAAAAACATTCAGTACTTC.

The rearrangement uses TRBV7-7 and TRBJ2-7, with 8 bases aligning to TRBD1. The V gene end was trimmed by 5 bases and the J gene end by 3 bases; junction bases not matched to a gene: 9. The germline gives CDR1 SSHAT, CDR2 FNYEAQ (reference sequence). The CDR3 runs 15 residues. Here the CDR3 DNA reads TGTGCCAGCAGCATTGGACAGGGCCCTTACTACGAGCAGTACTTC. Translating gives CASSIGQGPYYEQYF. Filled out from reference TRBV7-7 and TRBJ2-7, the complete variable domain reads GAGVSQSPRYKVTKRGQDVTLRCDPISSHATLYWYQQALGQGPEFLTYFNYEAQPDKSGLPSDRFSAERPEGSISTLTIQRTEQRDSAMYRCASSIGQGPYYEQYFGPGTRLTVT.

The chain has TRBV7-6 and TRBJ2-2; 14 nucleotides line up with TRBD2. Trimming cost V 5 bases and J 6 bases; bases outside gene matches: 8. The CDR3 contains 17 residues. Germline V gene data show CDR1 as SGHVS and CDR2 as FNYEAQ. Written as DNA, the CDR3 is TGTGCCAGCAGCCGCCCGGGACTAGCGGGAGTGGCCGGGGAGCTGTTTTTT. Residues: CASSRPGLAGVAGELFF. Together with reference TRBV7-6 and TRBJ2-2, the CDR3 gives the full variable domain: GAGVSQSPRYKVTKRGQDVALRCDPISGHVSLYWYRQALGQGPEFLTYFNYEAQQDKSGLPNDRFSAERPEGSISTLTIQRTEQRDSAMYRCASSRPGLAGVAGELFFGEGSRLTVL.

V is TRBV4-2 and J is TRBJ1-2, with 7 bases aligning to TRBD1. The CDR3 runs 18 residues. After removal of 0 bases from V and 8 bases from J, the junction contained 18 bases not matched to a gene. Germline V gene sequence: CDR1 LGHNA, CDR2 YNFKEQ. In DNA form, the CDR3 reads TGTGCCAGCAGCCAAGATCTGGGCGGAGGGGGCTTTGCGCAGGGCTACACCTTC. It encodes CASSQDLGGGGFAQGYTF.

This clonotype turned up a few times. The gene calls are TRBV5-1 and TRBJ1-2; a weak D match, TRBD1 (5 bases). The CDR3 loop spans 14 amino acids. V lost 3 bases to trimming and J lost 1 base, with 10 bases between them. CDR1 is SGHRS and CDR2 is YFSETQ in the germline V gene. CDR3 nucleotides: TGCGCCAGCAGCTCAGTCCAGGGTAACTATGGCTACACCTTC. This sequence encodes CASSSVQGNYGYTF. The whole variable domain, remainder taken from reference TRBV5-1 and TRBJ1-2, is KAGVTQTPRYLIKTRGQQVTLSCSPISGHRSVSWYQQTPGQGLQFLFEYFSETQRNKGNFPGRFSGRQFSNSRSEMNVSTLELGDSALYLCASSSVQGNYGYTFGSGTRLTVV.

The rearrangement joins TRBV2 to TRBJ2-6; no definite D call. In germline, CDR1 is SNHLY, CDR2 FYNNEI. V was clipped by 6 bases and J by 3 bases, with 18 bases between them. The CDR3 extends over 17 amino acids. The CDR3 loop reads CASSIFTVGFGANVLTF. The CDR3 DNA follows: TGTGCCAGCAGCATCTTTACAGTTGGCTTTGGGGCCAACGTCCTGACTTTC.

The chain couples TRBV2 to TRBJ1-5; D uncertain. V lost 1 base and J lost 0, with 7 bases in between. This CDR3 contains 15 residues. The V gene's germline CDR1 is SNHLY and CDR2 FYNNEI. The CDR3 loop is CASSEEQNSNQPQHF. The CDR3 coding sequence is TGTGCCAGCAGTGAAGAACAGAATAGCAATCAGCCCCAGCATTTT.

The chain carries TRBV30 and TRBJ2-5, with D possibly matching TRBD2 (5 bases). Trimming pared 2 bases from V and 5 bases from J, leaving 9 bases between. From germline, CDR1 is GTSNPN and CDR2 SVGIG (reference sequence). The CDR3 extends over 12 amino acids. In DNA, the CDR3 is TGTGCCTGGAGTCGGGGTGGTGAGACCCAGTACTTC. Translation: CAWSRGGETQYF.

This chain connects TRBV7-9 to TRBJ2-5, with 7 bases matching TRBD1. CDR1 is SEHNR and CDR2 is FQNEAQ in the germline V gene (reference sequence). The trim removed 3 bases at V and 5 bases at J, leaving 12 bases unmatched. The CDR3 sequence is 16 residues long. CDR3 nucleotides: TGTGCCAGCAGCTTGCGTGGGACAGACCGAGGGGAGACCCAGTACTTC. This encodes CASSLRGTDRGETQYF.

Only a few counts were recorded for this clonotype. V gene TRBV28 combines with J gene TRBJ2-6, with 9 nucleotides matching TRBD1. Unmatched junction bases numbered 15, after V lost 5 bases and J lost 16 bases. Germline lookup yields CDR1 MDHEN and CDR2 SYDVKM. The CDR3 covers 15 residues. The CDR3 DNA follows: TGTGCCAGCAGTGGACCGGGACAGGGCCTTAAACAGCTGACTTTC. It yields the protein CASSGPGQGLKQLTF. The full variable domain, rest sourced from reference TRBV28 and TRBJ2-6, is DVKVTQSSRYLVKRTGEKVFLECVQDMDHENMFWYRQDPGLGLRLIYFSYDVKMKEKGDIPEGYSVSREKKERFSLILESASTNQTSMYLCASSGPGQGLKQLTFGAGSRLTVL.

The chain is built from TRBV6-1 and TRBJ2-2; maybe TRBD1 (6 bases). CDR3 length: 13 residues. Germline-derived CDR1 and CDR2 are MNHNS and SASEGT. The V end was cut by 11 bases, the J end by 4 bases, with 14 bases between. The chain's CDR3 is CASPGTPTGELFF. The CDR3 region has the DNA TGTGCCTCACCCGGGACACCCACCGGGGAGCTGTTTTTT.

Details on this clonotype: The junction differs from germline at one of its ends, possibly a read error. This sequence joins TRBV3-1 and TRBJ2-6, with D possibly being TRBD1 (5 bases). The V gene's germline CDR1 is LGHDT and CDR2 YNNKEL (reference sequence). This CDR3 is built from 18 residues. In DNA, the CDR3 is TGTGCCGGCAGCCAACCTGGGGCAACGATACCTGGGGCCAACGTCCTGACTTTC. The encoded protein is CAGSQPGATIPGANVLTF.

V and J are TRBV25-1 and TRBJ2-7; D remains ambiguous. The V and J ends lost 3 bases and 9 bases respectively, with 12 bases between them. The CDR3 is made up of 12 amino acids. Germline V gene data show CDR1 as MGHDK and CDR2 as SYGVNS. As DNA, the CDR3 is TGTGCCAGCAGTGACCCTATCCGAGGGCAGTACTTC. Its translation is CASSDPIRGQYF.

The rearrangement uses TRBV30 and TRBJ1-1, with no clear D. Germline CDR1 GTSNPN, CDR2 SVGIG (reference sequence). V was pared by 2 bases and J by 0 bases, with 7 bases between. The CDR3 totals 13 residues. In DNA, the CDR3 is TGTGCCTGGAGTCGGACCATGAACACTGAAGCTTTCTTT. Its protein product is CAWSRTMNTEAFF. Variable domain in full (rest from reference TRBV30 and TRBJ1-1): SQTIHQWPATLVQPVGSPLSLECTVEGTSNPNLYWYRQAAGRGLQLLFYSVGIGQISSEVPQNLSASRPQDRQFILSSKKLLLSDSGFYLCAWSRTMNTEAFFGQGTRLTVV.

The chain couples TRBV9 to TRBJ2-1; 7 positions agree with TRBD2. The CDR3 loop spans 15 amino acids. The J segment lost 2 bases and the V segment lost 4 bases, leaving 6 bases of the junction unmatched. The germline gives CDR1 SGDLS, CDR2 YYNGEE. In DNA, the CDR3 is TGTGCCAGCAGCATAACGGGAGGCACCTACAATGAGCAGTTCTTC. As protein: CASSITGGTYNEQFF.

Comment on this clonotype: The junction does not match germline at one end; this may be a read error. This chain joins TRBV13 and TRBJ2-7; a weak D match, TRBD2 (6 bases). Germline V gives CDR1 PRHDT, CDR2 FYEKMQ (reference sequence). The CDR3 has 16 amino acids. In nucleotides, the CDR3 is TGTGCCAGCGGCTTAGGAACTAGTGGGAGGAATTACGAGCAGTACTTC. Translation gives CASGLGTSGRNYEQYF.

The chain uses TRBV30 and TRBJ2-4; 7 nucleotides agree with TRBD2. J was trimmed by 1 base and V by 5 bases; bases with no gene match: 8. The CDR3 length is 15 residues. Germline loops: CDR1 GTSNPN, CDR2 SVGIG (reference sequence). CDR3 nucleotide sequence: TGTGCCTGGGGGGGAGGGTTTGCGGCCAAAAACATTCAGTACTTC. It is translated as CAWGGGFAAKNIQYF.

J is TRBJ1-4 and V is TRBV5-1; maybe TRBD1 (5 bases). From germline, CDR1 is SGHRS and CDR2 YFSETQ. V was trimmed by 4 bases and J by 4 bases, leaving 14 bases between them. The CDR3 loop spans 15 amino acids. This CDR3 reads CASSVGASSNEKLFF. CDR3 sequence (DNA): TGCGCCAGCAGCGTCGGGGCTTCGAGTAATGAAAAACTGTTTTTT.

About this clonotype itself: Its ends do not fully match the called genes, so a read error is possible. The chain is built from TRBV7-9 and TRBJ1-2, with a tentative D call TRBD1 (6 bases). The CDR3 loop spans 13 amino acids. CDR1 and CDR2 (germline): SEHNR, FQNEAQ (reference sequence). CDR3 in amino acids: CASSAGTNYDYTF. DNA of the CDR3: TGTGCCAGCAGCGCAGGGACAAACTATGACTACACCTTC.

As for this clonotype: One end of the junction is discordant with germline, which a read error may explain. The V and J genes are TRBV9 and TRBJ2-1; D is unresolved. CDR1 and CDR2 from the germline V gene are SGDLS and YYNGEE. This CDR3 has 12 residues. The chain's CDR3 is CVSSVGPNEQFF. The CDR3 nucleotides read TGTGTCAGCAGCGTAGGACCTAATGAGCAGTTCTTC. Supplemented by reference TRBV9 and TRBJ2-1, the full variable domain reads DSGVTQTPKHLITATGQRVTLRCSPRSGDLSVYWYQQSLDQGLQFLIQYYNGEERAKGNILERFSAQQFPDLHSELNLSSLELGDSALYFCVSSVGPNEQFFGPGTRLTVL.

This chain joins TRBV5-1 and TRBJ2-1; no reliable D call. The CDR3 is made up of 15 amino acids. Germline CDR1 SGHRS, CDR2 YFSETQ. V lost 0 bases and J lost 0, with 7 bases in between. The CDR3 region is CASSLVSRSYNEQFF. As DNA, the CDR3 is TGCGCCAGCAGCTTGGTCAGCCGCTCCTACAATGAGCAGTTCTTC.

Written as DNA, the CDR3 is TGCAGCGCGACTTTTCGACAGGTAGGGCTTCTGGTGAACACTGAAGCTTTCTTT. Its protein is CSATFRQVGLLVNTEAFF. The rearrangement links TRBV29-1 to TRBJ1-1, with D perhaps matching TRBD1 (6 bases). Germline V gene sequence: CDR1 SQVTM, CDR2 ANQGSEA. Deletions cut 7 bases from V and 0 bases from J, with 27 bases between. The CDR3 totals 18 residues.

There are a few counts of this clonotype. This chain links TRBV6-6 with TRBJ2-2; a weak D match, TRBD2 (6 bases). Germline CDR1 and CDR2: MNHNY and SVGAGI (reference sequence). The CDR3 covers 12 residues. Trimming stripped 8 bases from V and 5 bases from J, with 9 bases between. The CDR3 protein is CASLRGTGELFF. In nucleotides, the CDR3 is TGTGCCAGCTTACGGGGGACCGGGGAGCTGTTTTTT.